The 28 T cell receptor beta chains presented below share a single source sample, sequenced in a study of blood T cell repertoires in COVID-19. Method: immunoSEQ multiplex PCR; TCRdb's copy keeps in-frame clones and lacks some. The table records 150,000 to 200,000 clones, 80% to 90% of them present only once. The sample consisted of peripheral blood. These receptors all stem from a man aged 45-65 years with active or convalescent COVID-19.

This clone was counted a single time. In DNA, the CDR3 is TGTGCCAGCAGCTTAGGGGGAGGGCCTGGGGCCAACGTCCTGACTTTC. Protein: CASSLGGGPGANVLTF. The genes are TRBV7-9 and TRBJ2-6; 7 positions match TRBD2. The CDR3 sequence is 16 residues long. Trimming at V came to 1 base and at J to 2 bases, leaving 2 bases not matched to a gene. Germline-derived CDR1 and CDR2 are SEHNR and FQNEAQ (reference sequence).

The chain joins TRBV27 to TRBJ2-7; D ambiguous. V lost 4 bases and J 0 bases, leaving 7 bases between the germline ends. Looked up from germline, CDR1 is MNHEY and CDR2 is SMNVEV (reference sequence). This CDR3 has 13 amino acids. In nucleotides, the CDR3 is TGTGCCAGCAGTTGGTTCGGCTCCTACGAGCAGTACTTC. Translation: CASSWFGSYEQYF.

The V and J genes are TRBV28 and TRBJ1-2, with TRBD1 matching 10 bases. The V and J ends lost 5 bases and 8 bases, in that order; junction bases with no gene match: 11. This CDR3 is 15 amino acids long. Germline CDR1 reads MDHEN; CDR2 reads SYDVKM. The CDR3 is CASSTYPGQGEGYTF. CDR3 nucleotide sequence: TGTGCCAGCAGTACTTATCCTGGACAGGGGGAAGGCTACACCTTC.

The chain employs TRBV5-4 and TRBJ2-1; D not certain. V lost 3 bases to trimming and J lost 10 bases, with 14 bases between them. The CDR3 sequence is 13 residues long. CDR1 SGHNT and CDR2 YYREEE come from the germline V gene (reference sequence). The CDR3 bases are TGTGCCAGCAGCTCCGCAGGAAGGTACGAGCAGTTCTTC. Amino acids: CASSSAGRYEQFF.

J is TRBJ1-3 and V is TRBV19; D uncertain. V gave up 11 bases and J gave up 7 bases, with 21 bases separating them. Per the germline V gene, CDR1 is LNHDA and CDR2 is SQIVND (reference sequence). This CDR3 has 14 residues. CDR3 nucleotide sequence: TGTGCCTCCCGACTGAACTTACCCGGGAACACCATATATTTT. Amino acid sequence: CASRLNLPGNTIYF. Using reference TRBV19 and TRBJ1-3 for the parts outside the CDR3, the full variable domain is DGGITQSPKYLFRKEGQNVTLSCEQNLNHDAMYWYRQDPGQGLRLIYYSQIVNDFQKGDIAEGYSVSREKKESFPLTVTSAQKNPTAFYLCASRLNLPGNTIYFGEGSWLTVV.

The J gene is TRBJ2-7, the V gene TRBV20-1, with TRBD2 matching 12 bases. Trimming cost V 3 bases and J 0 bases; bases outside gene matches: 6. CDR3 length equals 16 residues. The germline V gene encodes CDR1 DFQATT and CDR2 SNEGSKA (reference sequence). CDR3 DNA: TGCAGTGCTAGTGGGCTAGCGGGAGGGAGCTCCTACGAGCAGTACTTC. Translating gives CSASGLAGGSSYEQYF.

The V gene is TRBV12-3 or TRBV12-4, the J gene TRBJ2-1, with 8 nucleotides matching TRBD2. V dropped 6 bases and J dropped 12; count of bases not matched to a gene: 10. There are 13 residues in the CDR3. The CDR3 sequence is CASRLSGGGGQFF. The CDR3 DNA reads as TGTGCCAGCAGACTCAGCGGGGGCGGTGGGCAGTTCTTC.

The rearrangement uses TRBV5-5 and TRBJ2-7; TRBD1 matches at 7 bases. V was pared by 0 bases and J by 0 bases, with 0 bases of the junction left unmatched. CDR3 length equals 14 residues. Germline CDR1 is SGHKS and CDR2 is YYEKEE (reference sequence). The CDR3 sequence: CASSLAGGSYEQYF. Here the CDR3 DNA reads TGTGCCAGCAGCTTGGCAGGGGGCTCCTACGAGCAGTACTTC. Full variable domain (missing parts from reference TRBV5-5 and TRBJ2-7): DAGVTQSPTHLIKTRGQQVTLRCSPISGHKSVSWYQQVLGQGPQFIFQYYEKEERGRGNFPDRFSARQFPNYSSELNVNALLLGDSALYLCASSLAGGSYEQYFGPGTRLTVT.

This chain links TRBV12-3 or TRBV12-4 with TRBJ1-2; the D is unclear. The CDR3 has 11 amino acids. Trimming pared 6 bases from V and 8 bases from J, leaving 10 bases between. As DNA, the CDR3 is TGTGCCAGCAGAACAAGAGGGGGCTACACCTTC. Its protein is CASRTRGGYTF.

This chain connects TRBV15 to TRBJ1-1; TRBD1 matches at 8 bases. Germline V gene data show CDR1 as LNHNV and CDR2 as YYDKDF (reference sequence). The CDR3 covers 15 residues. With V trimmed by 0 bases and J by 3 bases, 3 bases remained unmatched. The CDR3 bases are TGTGCCACCAGCAGAGAGACAGGGGCGGACACTGAAGCTTTCTTT. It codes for CATSRETGADTEAFF.

In nucleotides, the CDR3 is TGTGCCAGCAGTTATCAACTCGAATCGTCTGGAAACACCATATATTTT. Protein: CASSYQLESSGNTIYF. The rearrangement joins TRBV6-5 to TRBJ1-3; D call uncertain. The CDR3 runs to 16 residues. Germline CDR1 and CDR2: MNHEY and SVGAGI. Trimming stripped 3 bases from V and 1 base from J, with 13 bases between.

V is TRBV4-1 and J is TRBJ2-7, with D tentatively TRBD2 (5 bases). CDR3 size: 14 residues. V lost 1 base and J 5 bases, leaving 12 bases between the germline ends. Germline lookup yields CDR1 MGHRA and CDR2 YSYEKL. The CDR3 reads CASSQVLATHEQYF. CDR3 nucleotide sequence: TGCGCCAGCAGCCAAGTCCTAGCCACCCACGAGCAGTACTTC.

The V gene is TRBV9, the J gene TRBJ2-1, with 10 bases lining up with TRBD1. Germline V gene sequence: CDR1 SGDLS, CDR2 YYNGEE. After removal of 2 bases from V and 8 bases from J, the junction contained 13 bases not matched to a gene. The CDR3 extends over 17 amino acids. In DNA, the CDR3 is TGTGCCAGCAGCGTTAGCTCCCGGGACAGGGGTGTCGATGAGCAGTTCTTC. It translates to CASSVSSRDRGVDEQFF.

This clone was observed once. CDR3: CASWPPKTTEAFF. The CDR3 nucleotides are TGTGCCAGCTGGCCTCCGAAAACCACTGAAGCTTTCTTT. The V call is TRBV6-5, the J call TRBJ1-1; D unresolved. The V gene's germline CDR1 is MNHEY and CDR2 SVGAGI. The V end was cut by 8 bases, the J end by 4 bases, with 14 bases between. The CDR3 is made up of 13 amino acids.

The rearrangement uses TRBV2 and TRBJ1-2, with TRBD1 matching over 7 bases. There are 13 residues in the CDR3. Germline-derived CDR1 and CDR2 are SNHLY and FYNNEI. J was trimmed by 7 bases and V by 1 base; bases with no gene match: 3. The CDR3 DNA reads TGTGCCAGCAGTGAAGAGGCAGGGGGTGGCTACACCTTC. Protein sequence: CASSEEAGGGYTF.

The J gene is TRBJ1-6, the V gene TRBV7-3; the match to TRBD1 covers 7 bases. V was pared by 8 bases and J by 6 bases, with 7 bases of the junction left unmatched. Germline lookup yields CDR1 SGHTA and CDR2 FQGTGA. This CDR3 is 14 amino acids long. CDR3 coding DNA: TGTGCCAGCCGCCAGGGACAGCCTAATTCACCCCTCCACTTT. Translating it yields CASRQGQPNSPLHF.

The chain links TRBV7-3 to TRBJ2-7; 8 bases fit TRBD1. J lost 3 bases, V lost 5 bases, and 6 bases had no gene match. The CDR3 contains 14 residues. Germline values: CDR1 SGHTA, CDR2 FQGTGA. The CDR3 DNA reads TGTGCCAGCAGCCCGGCGACAGGGGTCTACGAGCAGTACTTC. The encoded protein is CASSPATGVYEQYF.

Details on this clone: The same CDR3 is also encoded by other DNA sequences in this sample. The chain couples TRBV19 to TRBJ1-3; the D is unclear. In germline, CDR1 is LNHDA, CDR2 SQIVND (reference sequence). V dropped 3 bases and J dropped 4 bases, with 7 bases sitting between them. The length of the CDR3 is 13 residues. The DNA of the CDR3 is TGTGCCAGTAGTATGACACCCGGAAACACCATATATTTT. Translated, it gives CASSMTPGNTIYF.

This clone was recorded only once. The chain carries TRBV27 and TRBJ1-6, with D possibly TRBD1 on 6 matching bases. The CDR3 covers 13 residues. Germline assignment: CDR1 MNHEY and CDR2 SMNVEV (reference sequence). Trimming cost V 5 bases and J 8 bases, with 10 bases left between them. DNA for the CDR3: TGTGCCAGCAGTACGCGACAGGATTCACCCCTCCACTTT. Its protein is CASSTRQDSPLHF.

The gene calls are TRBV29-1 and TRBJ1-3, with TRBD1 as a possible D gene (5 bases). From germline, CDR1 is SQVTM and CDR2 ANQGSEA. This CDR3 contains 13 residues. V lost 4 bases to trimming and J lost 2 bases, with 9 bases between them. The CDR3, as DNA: TGCAGCGTTGCCTTAGGGGCTGGAAACACCATATATTTT. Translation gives CSVALGAGNTIYF.

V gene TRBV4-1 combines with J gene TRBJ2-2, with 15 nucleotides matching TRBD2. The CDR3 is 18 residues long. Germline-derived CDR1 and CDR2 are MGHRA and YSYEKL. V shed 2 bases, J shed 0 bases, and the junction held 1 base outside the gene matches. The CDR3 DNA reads TGCGCCAGCAGCCAAAGGACTAGCGGGGGGGCGAACACCGGGGAGCTGTTTTTT. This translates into CASSQRTSGGANTGELFF.

CDR3 sequence (DNA): TGTGCCAGCACCAGGGCCCCCTACGAGCAGTACTTC. Translation: CASTRAPYEQYF. The rearrangement joins TRBV6-5 to TRBJ2-7, with D possibly TRBD1 on 5 matching bases. Germline lookup yields CDR1 MNHEY and CDR2 SVGAGI. V lost 7 bases to trimming and J lost 2 bases, with 9 bases between them. This CDR3 contains 12 residues.

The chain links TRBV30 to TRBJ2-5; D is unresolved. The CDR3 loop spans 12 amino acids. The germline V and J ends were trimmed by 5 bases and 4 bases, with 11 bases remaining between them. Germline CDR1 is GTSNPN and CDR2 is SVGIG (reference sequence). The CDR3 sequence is CAWGLVGETQYF. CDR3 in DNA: TGTGCCTGGGGGCTAGTGGGAGAGACCCAGTACTTC.

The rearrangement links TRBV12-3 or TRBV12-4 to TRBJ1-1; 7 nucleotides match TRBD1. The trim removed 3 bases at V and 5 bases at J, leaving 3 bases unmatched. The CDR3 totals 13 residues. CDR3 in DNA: TGTGCCAGCAGTTTGGGACAGATAACTGAAGCTTTCTTT. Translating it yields CASSLGQITEAFF.

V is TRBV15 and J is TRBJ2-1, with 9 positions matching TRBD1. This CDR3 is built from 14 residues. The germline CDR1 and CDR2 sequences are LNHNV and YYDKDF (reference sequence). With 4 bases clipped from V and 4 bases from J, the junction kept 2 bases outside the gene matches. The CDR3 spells CATSKTGGYNEQFF. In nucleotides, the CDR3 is TGTGCCACCAGCAAGACAGGGGGTTACAATGAGCAGTTCTTC.

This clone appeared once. The CDR3 region is CASSSQGHSNTEAFF. DNA for the CDR3: TGTGCCAGCAGCTCACAGGGACATTCGAACACTGAAGCTTTCTTT. The V call is TRBV7-9, the J call TRBJ1-1, with D possibly matching TRBD1 (6 bases). The CDR3 is made up of 15 amino acids. The germline V gene has CDR1 SEHNR and CDR2 FQNEAQ (reference sequence). V lost 4 bases to trimming and J lost 1 base, with 13 bases between them.

The CDR3 DNA reads as TGTGCCAGTAGTATGCACGGGAACACCGGGGAGCTGTTTTTT. This encodes CASSMHGNTGELFF. The chain is built from TRBV19 and TRBJ2-2; D gene ambiguous. Between the trimmed V and J ends, which lost 3 bases and 1 base, there was a span of 6 bases. This CDR3 comprises 14 residues. In germline, CDR1 is LNHDA, CDR2 SQIVND (reference sequence).

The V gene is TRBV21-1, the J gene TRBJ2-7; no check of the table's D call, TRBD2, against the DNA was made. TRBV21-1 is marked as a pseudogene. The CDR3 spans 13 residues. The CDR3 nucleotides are TGTGCCAGCAATTGGCGGGTCTCCTACGAGCAGTACTTC. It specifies CASNWRVSYEQYF.